These T cell receptor beta chains were read from a single sample in a study of beta chain features in type 1 diabetes. The assay was immunoSEQ multiplex PCR, and TCRdb's table has in-frame clones only and misses some. The sample consists of over 150,000 clones, about 9.3% of them appearing once. The sequenced sample was central memory CD4+ T cells from blood. The source of these receptors is a man aged 25 to 40 with type 1 diabetes. Both conserved end residues are part of each CDR3. The D gene is left open where the match is weak. Size values are once, few and many counts, or a class for expanded clones, and some rows have none.

abundance,j_gene,v_gene,d_gene,CDR3aa,CDR3nt
few,TRBJ2-1,TRBV19,TRBD2,CASSPRRAGESLRENEQFF,TGTGCCAGTAGTCCCCGTCGAGCGGGGGAATCCCTCAGGGAAAATGAGCAGTTCTTC
few,TRBJ1-5,TRBV28,NA,CAEGRLNQPQHF,TGTGCGGAGGGGCGGCTCAATCAGCCCCAGCATTTT
NA,TRBJ1-1,TRBV6-7,TRBD1,CASSSYRGDTEAFF,TGTGCCAGCAGTTCCTACAGGGGGGACACTGAAGCTTTCTTT
few,TRBJ2-3,TRBV4-2,TRBD2,CASSPRTPSGPTDTQYF,TGTGCCAGCAGCCCCCGAACCCCTAGCGGGCCCACAGATACGCAGTATTTT
NA,TRBJ2-5,TRBV27,TRBD1,CASSARGRETQYF,TGTGCCAGCTCCGCGAGGGGGCGGGAGACCCAGTACTTC
few,TRBJ2-1,TRBV5-5,TRBD2,CASSSSSGVHYNEQFF,TGTGCCAGCAGCTCGAGTAGCGGGGTACATTACAATGAGCAGTTCTTC
few,TRBJ2-7,TRBV6-5,TRBD2,CATRTSGEDEQYF,TGTGCCACCCGGACTAGCGGGGAGGACGAGCAGTACTTC
NA,TRBJ2-1,TRBV7-7,TRBD1,CASSQTGSSYNEQFF,TGTGCCAGCAGCCAGACAGGGAGCTCCTACAATGAGCAGTTCTTC
few,TRBJ2-3,TRBV5-1,TRBD2,CASIAGGSTDTQYF,TGCGCCAGTATAGCGGGAGGCTCCACAGATACGCAGTATTTT
few,TRBJ2-3,TRBV9,NA,CASSVAPGGHEDTQYF,TGTGCCAGCAGCGTCGCCCCGGGGGGACATGAAGATACGCAGTATTTT
NA,TRBJ1-2,TRBV30,TRBD1,CAWRDPGQGYGYTF,TGTGCCTGGAGGGATCCGGGACAGGGCTATGGCTACACCTTC
few,TRBJ2-7,TRBV7-9,NA,CASSTQRYSYEQYF,TGTGCCAGCAGCACGCAACGGTACTCCTACGAGCAGTACTTC
few,TRBJ2-2,TRBV21-1,NA,CASSKVDRYTGELFF,TGTGCCAGCAGCAAAGTGGACAGATACACCGGGGAGCTGTTTTTT
few,TRBJ2-4,TRBV18,TRBD1,CASSPRTGVVAKNIQYF,TGTGCCAGCTCACCCCGGACAGGGGTTGTAGCCAAAAACATTCAGTACTTC
NA,TRBJ2-5,TRBV7-2,TRBD2,CASSLYAGEETQYF,TGTGCCAGCAGCTTGTACGCGGGAGAAGAGACCCAGTACTTC
NA,TRBJ2-3,TRBV15,TRBD2,CATSRGGLAGVTDTQYF,TGTGCCACCAGCAGAGGTGGACTAGCGGGAGTGACAGATACGCAGTATTTT
NA,TRBJ2-1,TRBV15,TRBD2,CATSRDSGTSGYNEQFF,TGTGCCACCAGCAGAGATTCCGGGACTAGCGGATACAATGAGCAGTTCTTC
NA,TRBJ2-7,TRBV9,NA,CASSTRPTGEQYF,TGTGCCAGCAGCACTCGCCCTACAGGGGAGCAGTACTTC
NA,TRBJ1-5,TRBV7-8,NA,CASSVRVDQPQHF,TGTGCCAGCAGTGTTCGTGTCGATCAGCCCCAGCATTTT